This entry is about one T cell receptor (beta chain). The antigen is unknown. Sequencing used immunoSEQ multiplex PCR; TCRdb keeps in-frame clones, though not all of them. The sample has about 400,000 clones, 70% to 90% seen once; the top ten hold about 0.8%. CDR3 size: 12 residues. Per germline, CDR1 GTSNPN and CDR2 SVGIG (reference sequence). The V and J ends lost 7 bases and 7 bases, in that order; junction bases with no gene match: 5. The sample comes from a study of cytomegalovirus exposure and HLA in healthy donors. In the study overall: The same platform as the roughly 700 first-cohort repertoires was used for the 100 to 150 validation repertoires, a later analysis reported. Study observations and caveats: Some TCR beta chains (roughly 160 of them) were listed as cytomegalovirus-associated.

The V and J genes are TRBV30 and TRBJ1-5, with TRBD1 identical over 9 bases. Sequencing was carried out using PBMCs. The clonotype originates from a young woman in good health and CMV-seronegative. CDR3 loop: CASGQGVQPQHF. CDR3 sequence (DNA): TGTGCCTCGGGACAGGGAGTGCAGCCCCAGCATTTT.